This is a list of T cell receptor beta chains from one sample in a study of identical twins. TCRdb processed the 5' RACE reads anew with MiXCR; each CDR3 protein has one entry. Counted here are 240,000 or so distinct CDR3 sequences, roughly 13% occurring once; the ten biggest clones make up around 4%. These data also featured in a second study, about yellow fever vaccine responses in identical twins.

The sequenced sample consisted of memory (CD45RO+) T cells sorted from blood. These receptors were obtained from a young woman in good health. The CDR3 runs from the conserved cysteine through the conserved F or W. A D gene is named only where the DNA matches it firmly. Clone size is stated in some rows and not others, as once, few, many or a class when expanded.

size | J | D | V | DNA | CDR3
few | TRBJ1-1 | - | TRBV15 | TGTGCCACCAGCAGAGATCTGACTGACACTGAAGCTTTCTTT | CATSRDLTDTEAFF
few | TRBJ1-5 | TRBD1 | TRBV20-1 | TGCAGTGCTAGCGTACAGGGGGGTCCCCATAGCAATCAGCCCCAGCATTTT | CSASVQGGPHSNQPQHF
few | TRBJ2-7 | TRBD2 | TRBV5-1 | TGCGCCAGCAGCACGACTAGCGGGGGTGAAGAGCAGTACTTC | CASSTTSGGEEQYF
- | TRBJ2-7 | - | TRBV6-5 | TGTGCCAGCTGGGGAAGCTCCTACGAGCAGTACTTC | CASWGSSYEQYF
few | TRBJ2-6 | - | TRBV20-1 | TGCAGTGCGGTCACTGGGGCCAACGTCCTGACTTTC | CSAVTGANVLTF
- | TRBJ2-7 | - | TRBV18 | TGTGCCAGCTCACCACTAAACGGCGAGCAGTACTTC | CASSPLNGEQYF
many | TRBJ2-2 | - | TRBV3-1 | TGTGCCAGCACCCATACCGACAGATACACCGGGGAGCTGTTTTTT | CASTHTDRYTGELFF
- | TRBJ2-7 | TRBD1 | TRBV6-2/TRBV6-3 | TGTGCCAGCGCGGGACAGGGGGGTTTGAAGCAGTACTTC | CASAGQGGLKQYF
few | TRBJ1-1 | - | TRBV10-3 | TGTGCCATCAGAATACAGACGAACACTGAAGCTTTCTTT | CAIRIQTNTEAFF
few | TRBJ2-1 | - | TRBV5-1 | TGCGCCAGCAGCTTGTCAGGGCTCAATGAGCAGTTCTTC | CASSLSGLNEQFF
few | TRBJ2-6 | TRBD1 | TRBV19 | TGTGCCAGCTCAACAGGGGCCGGGGCCAACGTCCTGACTTTC | CASSTGAGANVLTF
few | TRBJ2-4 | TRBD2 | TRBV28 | TGTGCCAGCAGTCCGGGGGGAAGGGGAAACATTCAGTACTTC | CASSPGGRGNIQYF
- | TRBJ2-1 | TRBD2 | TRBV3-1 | TGTGGCAGCAGCCAAGGAAGGACGGGGGGAAAAGAGCAGTTCTTC | CGSSQGRTGGKEQFF
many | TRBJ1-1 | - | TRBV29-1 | TGCAGCGTTGAAGGATCGAAAGGTGGGGCTGAAGCTTTCTTT | CSVEGSKGGAEAFF
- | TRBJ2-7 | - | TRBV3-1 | TGTGCCAGCAGCCCAGGGGTAGGCGAGCAGTACTTC | CASSPGVGEQYF
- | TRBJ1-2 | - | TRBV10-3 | TGTGCCATCAGTGCCCAGACAGGCAACTATGGCTACACCTTC | CAISAQTGNYGYTF
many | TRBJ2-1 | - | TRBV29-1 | TGCAGCGTCCGAGGGCCAGGGGCCTACAATGAGCAGTTCTTC | CSVRGPGAYNEQFF
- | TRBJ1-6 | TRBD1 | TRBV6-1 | TGTGCCAGCAGTGGGGGACAGCCCTATAATTCACCCCTCCACTTT | CASSGGQPYNSPLHF
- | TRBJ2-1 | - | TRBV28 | TGTGCCAGCGGTTTATTCCGGGCCCCGTCTACCCATGAGCAGTTCTTC | CASGLFRAPSTHEQFF
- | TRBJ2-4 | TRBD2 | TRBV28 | TGTGCCAGCAGTTCAACTAGCGGGAATAGAAACATTCAGTACTTC | CASSSTSGNRNIQYF
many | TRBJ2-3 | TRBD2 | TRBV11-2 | TGTGCCAGCAGCTTAAATCCGCTAGCGGGAGTCTCCACAGATACGCAGTATTTT | CASSLNPLAGVSTDTQYF
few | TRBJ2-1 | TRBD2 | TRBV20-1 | TGCAGTGCTAGGGGGACTAGCGGGCCCTACAATGAGCAGTTCTTC | CSARGTSGPYNEQFF
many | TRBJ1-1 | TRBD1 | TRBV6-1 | TGTGCCAGCAGTAGATCTGAGGGGGCTGGCACTGAAGCTTTCTTT | CASSRSEGAGTEAFF
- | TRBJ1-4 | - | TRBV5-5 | TGTGCCAGCAGCTTCCGTTTACAGACAGAGATTGAAAAACTGTTTTTT | CASSFRLQTEIEKLFF
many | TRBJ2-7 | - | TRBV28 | TGTGCCAGCAGAGACGGAGGGATTCCCCGCGAGCAGTACTTC | CASRDGGIPREQYF
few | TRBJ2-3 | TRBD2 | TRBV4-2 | TGTGCCAGCAGCCCTCTAGCGGGAGAAGGCACAGATACGCAGTATTTT | CASSPLAGEGTDTQYF
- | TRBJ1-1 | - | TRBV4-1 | TGCGCCAGCAGCCAAGATGTGCGGAACACTGAAGCTTTCTTT | CASSQDVRNTEAFF
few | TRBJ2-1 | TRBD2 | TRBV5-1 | TGCGCCAGCAGCTTCGGACTAGCGGGAGTGGATGAGCAGTTCTTC | CASSFGLAGVDEQFF
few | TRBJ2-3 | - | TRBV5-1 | TGCGCCAGCAGTTGGGGCCTCGGCACAGATACGCAGTATTTT | CASSWGLGTDTQYF
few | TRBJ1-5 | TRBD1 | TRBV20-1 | TGCAGTGCTACGACAGGGGACTATAGCAATCAGCCCCAGCATTTT | CSATTGDYSNQPQHF
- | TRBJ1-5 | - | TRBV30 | TGTGCCTGGAGTGTTACAGATAATCAGCCCCAGCATTTT | CAWSVTDNQPQHF